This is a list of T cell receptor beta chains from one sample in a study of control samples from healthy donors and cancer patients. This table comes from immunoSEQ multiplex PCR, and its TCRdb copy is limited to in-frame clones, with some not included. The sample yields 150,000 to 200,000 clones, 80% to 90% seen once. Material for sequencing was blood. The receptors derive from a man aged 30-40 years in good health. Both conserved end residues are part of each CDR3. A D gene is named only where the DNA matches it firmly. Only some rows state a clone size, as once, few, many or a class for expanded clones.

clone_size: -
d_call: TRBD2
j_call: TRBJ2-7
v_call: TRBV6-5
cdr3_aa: CASTEPGLAVGEQYF
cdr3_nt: TGTGCCAGCACCGAGCCGGGACTAGCGGTGGGCGAGCAGTACTTC

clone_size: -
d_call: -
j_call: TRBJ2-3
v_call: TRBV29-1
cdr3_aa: CSYEGPRTDTQYF
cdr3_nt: TGCAGCTACGAGGGCCCCCGCACAGATACGCAGTATTTT

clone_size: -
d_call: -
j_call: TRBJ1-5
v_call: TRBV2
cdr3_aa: CASRRVLGQPQHF
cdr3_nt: TGTGCCAGTCGAAGGGTTTTAGGCCAGCCCCAGCATTTT

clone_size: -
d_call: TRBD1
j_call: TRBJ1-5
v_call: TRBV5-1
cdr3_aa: CASSPGQSGTGGPPQHF
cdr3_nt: TGCGCCAGCAGCCCAGGCCAGTCGGGGACAGGGGGACCGCCCCAGCATTTT

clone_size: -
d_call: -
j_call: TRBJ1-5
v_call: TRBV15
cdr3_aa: CATATSRAQPQHF
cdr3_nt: TGTGCCACCGCAACCTCACGGGCTCAGCCCCAGCATTTT

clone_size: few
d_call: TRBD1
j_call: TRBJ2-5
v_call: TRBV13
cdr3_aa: CASSSLGQGLQETQYF
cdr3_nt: TGTGCCAGCAGCTCTCTCGGACAGGGCTTACAAGAGACCCAGTACTTC

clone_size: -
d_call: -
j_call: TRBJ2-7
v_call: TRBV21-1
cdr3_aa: CASSKEHRGIYEQYF
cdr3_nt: TGTGCCAGCAGCAAAGAACACAGGGGTATTTACGAGCAGTACTTC

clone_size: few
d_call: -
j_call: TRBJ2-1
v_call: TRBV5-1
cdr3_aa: CASSPGSTNEQFF
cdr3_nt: TGCGCCAGCAGCCCGGGGAGTACCAATGAGCAGTTCTTC

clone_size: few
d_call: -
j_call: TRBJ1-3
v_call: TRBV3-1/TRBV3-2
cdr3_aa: CASSQLGIGNTIYF
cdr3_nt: TGTGCCAGCAGCCAGCTAGGGATTGGAAACACCATATATTTT

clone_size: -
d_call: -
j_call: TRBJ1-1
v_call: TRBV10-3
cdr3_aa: CAISEPGRGLDTEAFF
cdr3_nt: TGTGCCATCAGTGAGCCCGGAAGGGGTTTGGATACTGAAGCTTTCTTT

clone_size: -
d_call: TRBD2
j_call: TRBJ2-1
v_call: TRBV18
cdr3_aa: CASSPRTSTYNEQFF
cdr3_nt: TGTGCCAGCTCACCCCGGACTAGCACCTACAATGAGCAGTTCTTC

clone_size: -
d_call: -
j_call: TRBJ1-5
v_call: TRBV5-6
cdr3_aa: CASSSDSNQPQHF
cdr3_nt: TGTGCCAGCAGCTCCGATAGCAATCAGCCCCAGCATTTT

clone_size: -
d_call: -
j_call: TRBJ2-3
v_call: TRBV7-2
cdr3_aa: CASSSSLAGDTQYF
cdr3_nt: TGTGCCAGCAGCTCCTCACTGGCTGGAGATACGCAGTATTTT

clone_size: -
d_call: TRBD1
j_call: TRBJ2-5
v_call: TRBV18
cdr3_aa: CASSPPGQGIYETQYF
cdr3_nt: TGTGCCAGCTCACCACCGGGACAGGGTATCTACGAGACCCAGTACTTC

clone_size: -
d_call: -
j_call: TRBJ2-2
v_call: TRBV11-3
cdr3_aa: CASKVPRVDTGELFF
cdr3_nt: TGTGCCAGCAAAGTTCCCAGGGTCGACACCGGGGAGCTGTTTTTT

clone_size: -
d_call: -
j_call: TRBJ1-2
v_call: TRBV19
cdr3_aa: CASSIPLTRTIGYTF
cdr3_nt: TGTGCCAGTAGTATTCCTCTTACTCGGACAATTGGCTACACCTTC

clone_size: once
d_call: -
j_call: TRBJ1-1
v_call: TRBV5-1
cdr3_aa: CASSLHTEAFF
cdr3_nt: TGCGCCAGCAGCTTGCACACTGAAGCTTTCTTT

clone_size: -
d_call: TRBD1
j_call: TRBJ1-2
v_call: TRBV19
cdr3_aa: CASHMGTGSGYGYTF
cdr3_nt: TGTGCCAGCCATATGGGGACAGGGTCGGGATATGGCTACACCTTC

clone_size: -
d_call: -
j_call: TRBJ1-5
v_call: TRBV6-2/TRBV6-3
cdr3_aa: CASSWDTDQPQHF
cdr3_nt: TGTGCCAGCAGTTGGGACACGGATCAGCCCCAGCATTTT

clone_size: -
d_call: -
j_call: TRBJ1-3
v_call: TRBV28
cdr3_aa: CASSFGLSSGNTIYF
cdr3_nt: TGTGCCAGCAGTTTTGGACTCTCCTCTGGAAACACCATATATTTT

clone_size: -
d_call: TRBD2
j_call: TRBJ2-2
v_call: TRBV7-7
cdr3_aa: CASRISGRTGELFF
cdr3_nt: TGTGCCAGCAGAATAAGCGGGAGAACCGGGGAGCTGTTTTTT

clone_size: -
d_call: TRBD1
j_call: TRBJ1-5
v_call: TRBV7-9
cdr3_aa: CASSLGDSYQPQHF
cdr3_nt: TGTGCCAGCAGCTTGGGGGACAGCTATCAGCCCCAGCATTTT

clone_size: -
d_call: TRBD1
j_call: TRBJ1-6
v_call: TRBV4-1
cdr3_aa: CASSQSGTGVLQYNSPLHF
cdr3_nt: TGCGCCAGCAGCCAATCCGGGACAGGGGTTCTTCAGTATAATTCACCCCTCCACTTT

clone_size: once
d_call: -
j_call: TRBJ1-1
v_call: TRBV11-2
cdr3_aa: CASSSVMNTEAFF
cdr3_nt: TGTGCCAGCAGCTCCGTAATGAACACTGAAGCTTTCTTT

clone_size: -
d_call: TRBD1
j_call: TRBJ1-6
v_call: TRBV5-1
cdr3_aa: CASSLDRGNSPLHF
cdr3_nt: TGCGCCAGCAGCTTGGACAGGGGTAATTCACCCCTCCACTTT

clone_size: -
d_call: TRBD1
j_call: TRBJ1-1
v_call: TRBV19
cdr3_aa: CASSKHPQDRPTEAFF
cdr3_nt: TGTGCCAGTAGTAAGCACCCCCAGGACAGGCCCACTGAAGCTTTCTTT

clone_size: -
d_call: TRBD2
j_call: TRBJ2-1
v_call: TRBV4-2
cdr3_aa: CASSQASGTRTSYEQFF
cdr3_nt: TGTGCCAGCAGCCAAGCTAGCGGGACTAGAACTTCCTATGAGCAGTTCTTC

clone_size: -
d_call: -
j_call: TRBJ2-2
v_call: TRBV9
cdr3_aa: CASSVRAAGPGELFF
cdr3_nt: TGTGCCAGCAGCGTTCGCGCGGCGGGCCCCGGGGAGCTGTTTTTT

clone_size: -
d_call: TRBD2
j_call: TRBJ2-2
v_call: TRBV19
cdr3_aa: CASSLGLAPGEELFF
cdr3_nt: TGTGCCAGTAGTTTGGGACTAGCGCCAGGGGAGGAGCTGTTTTTT

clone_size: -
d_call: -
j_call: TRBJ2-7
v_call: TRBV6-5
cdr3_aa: CASSYSGEQYF
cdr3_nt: TGTGCCAGCAGTTACTCGGGCGAGCAGTACTTC

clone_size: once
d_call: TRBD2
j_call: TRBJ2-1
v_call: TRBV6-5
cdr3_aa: CASSYDVGTSGNEQFF
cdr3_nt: TGTGCCAGCAGTTACGATGTAGGGACTAGCGGCAATGAGCAGTTCTTC

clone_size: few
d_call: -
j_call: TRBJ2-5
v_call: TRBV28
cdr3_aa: CASSPAGAYDQETQYF
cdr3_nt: TGTGCCAGCAGTCCGGCAGGGGCGTACGACCAAGAGACCCAGTACTTC

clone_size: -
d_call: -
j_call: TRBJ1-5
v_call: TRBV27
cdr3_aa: CASSSRQVNQPQHF
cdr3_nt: TGTGCCAGCAGTTCTCGACAGGTCAATCAGCCCCAGCATTTT

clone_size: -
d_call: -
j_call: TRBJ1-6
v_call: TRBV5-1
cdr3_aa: CASSFAAQSYNSPLHF
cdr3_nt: TGCGCCAGCAGCTTTGCCGCGCAGTCCTATAATTCACCCCTCCACTTT

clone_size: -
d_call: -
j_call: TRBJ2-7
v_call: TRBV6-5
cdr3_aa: CASSYSRNSYEQYF
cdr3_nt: TGTGCCAGCAGTTACTCGAGAAACTCCTACGAGCAGTACTTC

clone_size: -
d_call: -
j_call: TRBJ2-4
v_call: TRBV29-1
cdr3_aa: CSVGSYLNIQYF
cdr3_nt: TGCAGCGTTGGGTCCTACTTAAACATTCAGTACTTC

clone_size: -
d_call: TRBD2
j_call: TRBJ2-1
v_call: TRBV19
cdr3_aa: CASSPRDSGGSYNEQFF
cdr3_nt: TGTGCCAGTAGTCCTCGCGATAGCGGGGGGTCCTACAATGAGCAGTTCTTC

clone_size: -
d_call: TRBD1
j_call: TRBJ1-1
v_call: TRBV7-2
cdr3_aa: CASSLARGARGEAFF
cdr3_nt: TGTGCCAGCAGCTTAGCGCGGGGAGCCAGGGGGGAAGCTTTCTTT

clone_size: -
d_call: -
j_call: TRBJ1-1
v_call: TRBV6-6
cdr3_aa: CASSFVTEAFF
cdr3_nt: TGTGCCAGCAGTTTCGTCACTGAAGCTTTCTTT

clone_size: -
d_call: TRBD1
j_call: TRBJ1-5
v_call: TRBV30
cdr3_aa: CAWRTGTGGLQPQHF
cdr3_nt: TGTGCCTGGAGAACCGGGACAGGGGGCCTGCAGCCCCAGCATTTT

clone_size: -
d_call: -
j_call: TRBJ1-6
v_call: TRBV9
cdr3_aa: CASSGGGGPGSNSPLHF
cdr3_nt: TGTGCCAGCAGCGGGGGGGGTGGCCCCGGATCGAATTCACCCCTCCACTTT

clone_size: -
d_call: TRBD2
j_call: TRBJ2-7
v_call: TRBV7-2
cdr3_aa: CASSPGLARQYF
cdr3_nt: TGTGCCAGCAGCCCGGGACTAGCTAGGCAGTACTTC

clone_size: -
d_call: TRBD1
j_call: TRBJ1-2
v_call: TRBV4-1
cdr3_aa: CASSPGTGKGYGYTF
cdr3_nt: TGCGCCAGCAGCCCCGGGACAGGTAAAGGCTATGGCTACACCTTC

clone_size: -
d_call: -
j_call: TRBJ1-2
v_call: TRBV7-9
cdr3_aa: CASSLDPNYGYTF
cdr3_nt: TGTGCCAGCAGCCTCGACCCTAACTATGGCTACACCTTC

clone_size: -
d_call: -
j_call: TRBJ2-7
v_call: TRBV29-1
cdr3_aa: CSVAKGTPYEQYF
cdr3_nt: TGCAGCGTGGCGAAGGGAACTCCCTACGAGCAGTACTTC

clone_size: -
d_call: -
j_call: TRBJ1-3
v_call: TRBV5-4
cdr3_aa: CASSFPEGNTIYF
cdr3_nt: TGTGCCAGCAGCTTCCCTGAGGGAAACACCATATATTTT

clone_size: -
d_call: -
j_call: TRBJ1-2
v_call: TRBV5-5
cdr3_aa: CASSLDRANYGYTF
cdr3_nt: TGTGCCAGCAGCTTGGACAGAGCTAACTATGGCTACACCTTC

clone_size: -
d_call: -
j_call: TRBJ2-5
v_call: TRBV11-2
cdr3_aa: CASSLKPDQTQYF
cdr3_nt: TGTGCCAGCAGCTTGAAGCCTGACCAGACCCAGTACTTC

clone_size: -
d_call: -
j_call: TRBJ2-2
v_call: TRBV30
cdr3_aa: CAWSNLLNTGELFF
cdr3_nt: TGTGCCTGGAGTAACTTACTGAACACCGGGGAGCTGTTTTTT

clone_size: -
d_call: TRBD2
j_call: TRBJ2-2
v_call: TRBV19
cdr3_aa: CASLQRGDTGELFF
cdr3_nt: TGTGCCAGTTTACAGCGGGGAGACACCGGGGAGCTGTTTTTT